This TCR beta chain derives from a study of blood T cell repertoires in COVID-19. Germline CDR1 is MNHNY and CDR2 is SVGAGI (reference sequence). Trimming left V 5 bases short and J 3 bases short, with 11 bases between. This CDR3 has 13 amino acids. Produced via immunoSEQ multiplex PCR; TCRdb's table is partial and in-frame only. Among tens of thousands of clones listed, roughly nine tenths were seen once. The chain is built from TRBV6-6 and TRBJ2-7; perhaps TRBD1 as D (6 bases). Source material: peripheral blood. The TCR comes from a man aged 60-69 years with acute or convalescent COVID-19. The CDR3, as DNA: TGTGCCAGCAGTGGCCGGGACAACTACGAGCAGTACTTC. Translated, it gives CASSGRDNYEQYF.